This paragraph reports one T cell receptor beta chain. The antigen remains unidentified. This sample was taken from a study of spatial heterogeneity in lung cancer. General study results and limits: Resection saw ubiquitous expanded tumor TCRs appear in blood more than follow-up did.

Time point here: sample taken at primary tumor resection. Whole RNA came from tumor, nontumor lung or frozen PBMC and was sequenced without being sorted. Untreated early-stage non-small cell lung cancer patients, around 72 in total, were the donors. Germline assignment: CDR1 SGHTA and CDR2 FQGNSA. The CDR3 has 15 residues. V was cut by 6 bases and J by 1 base, with 14 bases left in between. TCRdb called the 5' RACE reads again in MiXCR, with one record for every CDR3 protein. The sample holds roughly 20,000 distinct CDR3 sequences, about 4.7% seen once. The chain carries TRBV7-2 and TRBJ2-3, with TRBD2 as a possible D gene (5 bases). The clonotype comes from a male donor with early-stage non-small cell lung cancer. The input for sequencing was PBMCs, taken at surgery. CDR3 protein: CASSPWTGGTDTQYF. CDR3 DNA: TGTGCCAGCAGTCCCTGGACTGGGGGCACAGATACGCAGTATTTT.